Presented here are 32 T cell receptor beta chains from one specimen sequenced in a study of cytomegalovirus exposure and HLA in healthy donors. Use of 60 Vbeta and 13 Jbeta primers characterized the PCR. The table came from immunoSEQ multiplex PCR; TCRdb's copy has only in-frame clones and leaves some out. Reported are roughly 60,000 clones; the ten largest clones contain 3.5% to 4%. The sequencing input was PBMCs. The receptors derive from a woman aged 18-29 years in good health and CMV-seronegative.

This sequence joins TRBV6-1 and TRBJ1-1; no definite D call. The CDR3 spans 12 residues. The V end was cut by 8 bases, the J end by 1 base, with 8 bases between. The germline V gene has CDR1 MNHNS and CDR2 SASEGT. CDR3 residues: CASGHRNTEAFF. DNA of the CDR3: TGTGCCAGCGGCCACAGGAACACTGAAGCTTTCTTT.

This chain joins TRBV6-5 and TRBJ2-1; TRBD2 matches at 13 bases. CDR3 length equals 15 residues. Germline assignment: CDR1 MNHEY and CDR2 SVGAGI. V was clipped by 6 bases and J by 6 bases; unmatched bases: 5. The CDR3 DNA sequence: TGTGCCAGCAGCAAAACTAGCGGGGGGGCCAATGAGCAGTTCTTC. Protein sequence: CASSKTSGGANEQFF.

The V and J genes are TRBV5-1 and TRBJ1-2, with 7 bases identical to TRBD1. With 4 bases clipped from V and 4 bases from J, the junction kept 4 bases outside the gene matches. In germline, CDR1 is SGHRS, CDR2 YFSETQ. The CDR3 loop spans 13 amino acids. The CDR3 DNA reads as TGCGCCAGCAGCCCAGGACAGGTCTATGGCTACACCTTC. Translated: CASSPGQVYGYTF.

The chain carries TRBV5-4 and TRBJ1-1; 7 nucleotides agree with TRBD1. Germline-derived CDR1 and CDR2 are SGHNT and YYREEE (reference sequence). J lost 3 bases, V lost 4 bases, and 9 bases had no gene match. The CDR3 length is 15 residues. CDR3 DNA: TGTGCCAGCAGCCGTGGACAGGTTTTGCACACTGAAGCTTTCTTT. Translating it yields CASSRGQVLHTEAFF.

V is TRBV25-1 and J is TRBJ1-4; D gene ambiguous. CDR1 MGHDK and CDR2 SYGVNS come from the germline V gene. This CDR3 is built from 13 residues. Trimming took off 5 bases at V and 1 base at J, with 5 bases between the two ends. The DNA of the CDR3 is TGTGCCAGCAGTAGCGGAACTAATGAAAAACTGTTTTTT. It encodes CASSSGTNEKLFF.

The chain uses TRBV25-1 and TRBJ1-1; perhaps TRBD1 as D (5 bases). The V end lost 3 bases, the J end lost 0 bases, and 14 bases lay between the germline ends. The CDR3 contains 16 residues. Germline CDR1 and CDR2: MGHDK and SYGVNS. The CDR3: CASSDLEGVMNTEAFF. The CDR3 bases are TGTGCCAGCAGTGATCTAGAAGGGGTTATGAACACTGAAGCTTTCTTT.

The chain carries TRBV9 and TRBJ2-3, with 8 bases identical to TRBD2. This CDR3 is 15 amino acids long. V shed 3 bases, J shed 7 bases, and the junction held 10 bases outside the gene matches. In germline, CDR1 is SGDLS, CDR2 YYNGEE. In DNA, the CDR3 is TGTGCCAGCAGCGGAGGGGACCTAGCGGGCAATACGCAGTATTTT. Translation gives CASSGGDLAGNTQYF.

V and J are TRBV6-5 and TRBJ2-3, with D hard to call. Germline V gene data show CDR1 as MNHEY and CDR2 as SVGAGI. V shed 2 bases and J shed 0 bases, with 6 bases lying between them. The CDR3 loop spans 14 amino acids. This chain's CDR3 is CASSYISSTDTQYF. The CDR3, as DNA: TGTGCCAGCAGTTACATTAGCAGCACAGATACGCAGTATTTT.

V is TRBV29-1 and J is TRBJ2-7; a weak D match, TRBD1 (6 bases). Germline V gene lookup returns CDR1 SQVTM and CDR2 ANQGSEA. CDR3 length: 14 residues. Trimming took off 4 bases at V and 3 bases at J, with 16 bases between the two ends. DNA for the CDR3: TGCAGCGTTGGGACCGGAACAGGGAGCTACGAGCAGTACTTC. The encoded protein is CSVGTGTGSYEQYF.

This sequence joins TRBV6-6 and TRBJ2-1, with 12 nucleotides matching TRBD2. The J segment lost 5 bases and the V segment lost 8 bases, leaving 10 bases of the junction unmatched. This CDR3 region has 16 residues. Germline CDR1 and CDR2: MNHNY and SVGAGI (reference sequence). This CDR3 is CASRSTSGGRNNEQFF. The CDR3 coding sequence is TGTGCCAGCCGATCGACTAGCGGGGGCAGGAACAATGAGCAGTTCTTC.

V gene TRBV6-5 combines with J gene TRBJ1-2, with a tentative D call TRBD1 (5 bases). CDR3 size: 14 residues. Trimming cost V 2 bases and J 6 bases, with 13 bases left between them. CDR1 MNHEY and CDR2 SVGAGI come from the germline V gene. As DNA, the CDR3 is TGTGCCAGCAGTTACCAGGGATCGGTGGATGGCTACACCTTC. The encoded protein is CASSYQGSVDGYTF.

The V and J genes are TRBV4-2 and TRBJ2-1, with D perhaps TRBD2 (6 bases). The CDR3 has 15 residues. Between the trimmed V and J ends, which lost 0 bases and 6 bases, there was a span of 12 bases. Germline CDR1 is LGHNA and CDR2 is YNFKEQ. The CDR3 spells CASSQDLGDFNEQFF. CDR3 DNA sequence: TGTGCCAGCAGCCAAGATCTGGGGGACTTCAATGAGCAGTTCTTC.

The V call is TRBV2, the J call TRBJ1-1; 8 bases fit TRBD1. V lost 5 bases, J lost 6 bases, and 14 bases stayed unmatched. The CDR3 covers 16 residues. Germline V gives CDR1 SNHLY, CDR2 FYNNEI. The CDR3 loop reads CASSLQGVKVGAEAFF. CDR3 nucleotides: TGTGCCAGCAGTCTACAGGGGGTTAAGGTCGGCGCTGAAGCTTTCTTT.

The V gene is TRBV5-4, the J gene TRBJ2-5, with 9 bases that match TRBD2. The V gene end was trimmed by 3 bases and the J gene end by 4 bases; junction bases not matched to a gene: 10. The germline V gene encodes CDR1 SGHNT and CDR2 YYREEE (reference sequence). The CDR3 has 16 residues. The CDR3 DNA reads as TGTGCCAGCAGCTGGGGACTAGCCACCATCGGAGAGACCCAGTACTTC. Residues: CASSWGLATIGETQYF.

The CDR3 spells CASSLGQATNYGYTF. DNA for the CDR3: TGTGCCAGCAGCTTAGGACAGGCAACTAACTATGGCTACACCTTC. The gene calls are TRBV13 and TRBJ1-2; perhaps TRBD1 as D (5 bases). Trimming stripped 0 bases from V and 0 bases from J, with 8 bases between. CDR3 length: 15 amino acids. Germline V gene lookup returns CDR1 PRHDT and CDR2 FYEKMQ (reference sequence).

The gene calls are TRBV9 and TRBJ2-1; 8 bases map to TRBD2. This CDR3 comprises 16 residues. Unmatched junction bases numbered 5, after V lost 0 bases and J lost 3 bases. The germline CDR1 and CDR2 sequences are SGDLS and YYNGEE. As DNA, the CDR3 is TGTGCCAGCAGCGTAGATCGGGAGGGCCTCTACAATGAGCAGTTCTTC. This codes for CASSVDREGLYNEQFF.

Points on this clone: One junction end does not reproduce the germline sequence, and a read error may be involved. This chain connects TRBV7-7 to TRBJ2-1; perhaps TRBD1 as D (5 bases). Germline V gene lookup returns CDR1 SSHAT and CDR2 FNYEAQ (reference sequence). The CDR3 totals 15 residues. Written as DNA, the CDR3 is TGTGCTAGCAGCCCGGACACCCACTCCTACAATGAGCAGTTCTTC. It encodes CASSPDTHSYNEQFF.

V usage is TRBV28 and J usage is TRBJ2-1; D remains unclear. With 2 bases removed from V and 6 bases from J, the gap between germline ends came to 5 bases. The CDR3 runs to 12 residues. Per the germline V gene, CDR1 is MDHEN and CDR2 is SYDVKM. CDR3 in amino acids: CASSLPGNEQFF. In DNA, the CDR3 is TGTGCCAGCAGTTTACCGGGCAATGAGCAGTTCTTC. The whole variable domain, remainder taken from reference TRBV28 and TRBJ2-1, is DVKVTQSSRYLVKRTGEKVFLECVQDMDHENMFWYRQDPGLGLRLIYFSYDVKMKEKGDIPEGYSVSREKKERFSLILESASTNQTSMYLCASSLPGNEQFFGPGTRLTVL.

The chain recombines TRBV6-5 with TRBJ2-5, with 10 bases lining up with TRBD2. V gave up 1 base and J gave up 4 bases; unmatched junction bases: 0. CDR3 length: 14 amino acids. Germline CDR1 reads MNHEY; CDR2 reads SVGAGI. CDR3 region: CASSYWTSGETQYF. CDR3 coding DNA: TGTGCCAGCAGTTACTGGACTAGCGGAGAGACCCAGTACTTC.

The gene calls are TRBV5-7 and TRBJ2-2, with 11 bases that match TRBD2. TRBV5-7 is given ORF status, its function remaining uncertain. With V trimmed by 7 bases and J by 4 bases, 9 bases remained unmatched. The CDR3 contains 16 residues. The CDR3 sequence is CASRLAGKVITGELFF. The CDR3 DNA follows: TGTGCCAGCCGACTAGCGGGAAAGGTGATCACCGGGGAGCTGTTTTTT.

This sequence joins TRBV29-1 and TRBJ1-1, with 7 bases matching TRBD1. V lost 5 bases, J lost 1 base, and 4 bases stayed unmatched. The CDR3 extends over 13 amino acids. Germline CDR1 is SQVTM and CDR2 is ANQGSEA. The CDR3 nucleotides read TGCAGCGTTAGACAGGGAGGGAACACTGAAGCTTTCTTT. Its translation: CSVRQGGNTEAFF.

This chain's CDR3 is CASSGGGDTEAFF. CDR3 in DNA: TGTGCCAGCAGTGGAGGAGGGGACACTGAAGCTTTCTTT. This sequence joins TRBV25-1 and TRBJ1-1, with D tentatively TRBD1 (5 bases). The CDR3 runs to 13 residues. The germline V and J ends were trimmed by 4 bases and 3 bases, with 9 bases remaining between them. From germline, CDR1 is MGHDK and CDR2 SYGVNS.

The chain joins TRBV19 to TRBJ2-1; the D gene is possibly TRBD1 (6 bases). Between the trimmed V and J ends, which lost 5 bases and 10 bases, there was a span of 12 bases. CDR3 length: 12 amino acids. CDR1 is LNHDA and CDR2 is SQIVND in the germline V gene (reference sequence). This chain's CDR3 is CASSPTGTEQFF. The CDR3 region has the DNA TGTGCCAGTAGTCCCACAGGGACCGAGCAGTTCTTC.

The V call is TRBV2, the J call TRBJ1-2; tentative D call: TRBD1 (5 bases). Trimming removed 0 bases from V and 7 bases from J, with 12 bases in between. In germline, CDR1 is SNHLY, CDR2 FYNNEI. CDR3 size: 14 residues. The CDR3 nucleotides are TGTGCCAGCAGTGAAGCTCCAAAGGGGCTTGGCTACACCTTC. This gives the protein CASSEAPKGLGYTF.

The chain carries TRBV5-1 and TRBJ1-2; no definite D call. This CDR3 spans 13 amino acids. The germline CDR1 and CDR2 sequences are SGHRS and YFSETQ. Trimming cost V 1 base and J 5 bases, with 9 bases left between them. Here the CDR3 DNA reads TGCGCCAGCAGCTTGCGGGTTCAGTATGGCTACACCTTC. Its protein is CASSLRVQYGYTF.

CDR3 DNA: TGCGCCAGCAGCCAAGTGACGGCGGGAGGTAACTACGAGCAGTACTTC. This sequence encodes CASSQVTAGGNYEQYF. This chain links TRBV4-1 with TRBJ2-7; 8 positions match TRBD2. Germline lookup yields CDR1 MGHRA and CDR2 YSYEKL. The CDR3 has 16 amino acids. V lost 1 base to trimming and J lost 3 bases; unmatched junction nucleotides: 8.

The V and J genes are TRBV5-6 and TRBJ2-5; the match to TRBD1 covers 7 bases. The CDR3 is made up of 14 amino acids. V lost 7 bases to trimming and J lost 1 base; unmatched junction nucleotides: 7. Germline V lookup: CDR1 SGHDT, CDR2 YYEEEE. The CDR3 sequence: CASYRQGSQETQYF. For the CDR3, the DNA is TGTGCCAGCTACCGACAGGGCAGCCAAGAGACCCAGTACTTC.

The CDR3 DNA reads TGTGCCAGTGAACGGACCGGGACAGGGTCGTCCGGTGGCTACACCTTC. Its translation: CASERTGTGSSGGYTF. The J gene is TRBJ1-2, the V gene TRBV19; 9 bases are a match to TRBD1. The CDR3 totals 16 residues. Germline V gives CDR1 LNHDA, CDR2 SQIVND (reference sequence). V trimming: 8 bases; J trimming: 7 bases; junction bases outside the gene matches: 17.

The chain combines TRBV6-5 with TRBJ2-7, with TRBD1 matching 9 bases. V dropped 6 bases and J dropped 5; count of bases not matched to a gene: 11. Germline loops: CDR1 MNHEY, CDR2 SVGAGI. CDR3 size: 15 residues. The CDR3, as DNA: TGTGCCAGCAGCCCCTCCCGGACAGGGGACAACGAGCAGTACTTC. It yields the protein CASSPSRTGDNEQYF.

This chain uses TRBV30 with TRBJ2-7, with a weak D call TRBD1 (6 bases). Per germline, CDR1 GTSNPN and CDR2 SVGIG (reference sequence). V was shortened by 0 bases and J by 7 bases, with 16 bases between the two germline ends. The CDR3 length is 14 residues. The CDR3 here is CAWSVQAGAGEQYF. For the CDR3, the DNA is TGTGCCTGGAGTGTACAGGCAGGGGCGGGTGAGCAGTACTTC.

The rearrangement uses TRBV4-1 and TRBJ1-2; D is ambiguous. Per the germline V gene, CDR1 is MGHRA and CDR2 is YSYEKL. CDR3 length: 14 amino acids. The V end was cut by 4 bases, the J end by 2 bases, with 11 bases between. The CDR3 spells CASSRPGENYGYTF. The CDR3, as DNA: TGCGCCAGCAGCCGTCCCGGGGAAAACTATGGCTACACCTTC.

This chain connects TRBV7-9 to TRBJ2-3, with D maybe TRBD2 (6 bases). V was clipped by 4 bases and J by 6 bases, with 14 bases between them. The CDR3 loop spans 14 amino acids. In germline, CDR1 is SEHNR, CDR2 FQNEAQ (reference sequence). This CDR3 is CASSSVTSRDTQYF. CDR3 DNA: TGTGCCAGCAGCTCTGTGACTAGTCGCGATACGCAGTATTTT.